Below are 24 T cell receptor beta chains sequenced from a single sample in a study of blood T cell repertoires in COVID-19. Assay used: immunoSEQ multiplex PCR; TCRdb lists only in-frame clones, some missing. The repertoire includes approximately 300,000 clones, 65% to 90% of them detected once, and under 11% sits in the top ten. Sequenced sample: PBMCs or T cells enriched from blood (not recorded which). These receptor sequences come from a young woman who had recovered from COVID-19.

The J gene is TRBJ2-1, the V gene TRBV7-2, with D tentatively TRBD2 (6 bases). CDR1 and CDR2 (germline): SGHTA, FQGNSA. The CDR3 is made up of 15 amino acids. Trimming took 1 base from V and 1 from J, leaving 8 bases between them. CDR3 residues: CASSLGGVSYNEQFF. The CDR3 DNA reads as TGTGCCAGCAGCTTAGGGGGGGTTTCCTACAATGAGCAGTTCTTC.

The V and J genes are TRBV5-1 and TRBJ2-3, with 14 positions matching TRBD2. CDR3 length: 18 residues. J gave up 1 base and V 0 bases, and 4 bases lay outside the gene matches. CDR1 and CDR2 (germline): SGHRS, YFSETQ. CDR3 sequence reads: CASSLATSGRAGTDTQYF. In DNA form, the CDR3 reads TGCGCCAGCAGCTTGGCGACTAGCGGGAGGGCCGGCACAGATACGCAGTATTTT.

This clone was detected a few times. This chain joins TRBV5-1 and TRBJ2-1, with 13 bases fitting TRBD2. Per germline, CDR1 SGHRS and CDR2 YFSETQ. This CDR3 comprises 15 residues. J lost 7 bases, V lost 4 bases, and 5 bases had no gene match. Here the CDR3 DNA reads TGCGCCAGCAGCCCAACTAGCGGGGGGGCGAATGAGCAGTTCTTC. Amino acid sequence: CASSPTSGGANEQFF.

The chain joins TRBV6-5 to TRBJ2-5; a weak D match, TRBD2 (6 bases). Trimming took 6 bases from V and 2 from J, leaving 7 bases between them. From germline, CDR1 is MNHEY and CDR2 SVGAGI. This CDR3 spans 12 amino acids. The CDR3 reads CASRRGQETQYF. CDR3 coding DNA: TGTGCCAGCAGACGGGGGCAAGAGACCCAGTACTTC.

This clone is a singleton in its sample. V gene TRBV24-1 combines with J gene TRBJ2-1; TRBD2 aligns across 14 bases. This CDR3 is built from 17 residues. The J segment lost 10 bases and the V segment lost 9 bases, leaving 16 bases of the junction unmatched. Looked up from germline, CDR1 is KGHDR and CDR2 is SFDVKD. The CDR3 DNA is TGTGCCACCGGGGACAGGGAGGGACTAGCGGGAGCGAAAGAGCAGTTCTTC. Its translation is CATGDREGLAGAKEQFF.

The chain recombines TRBV5-4 with TRBJ2-1; maybe TRBD2 (5 bases). The CDR3 covers 16 residues. Per germline, CDR1 SGHNT and CDR2 YYREEE (reference sequence). V gave up 4 bases and J gave up 0 bases, with 14 bases separating them. CDR3 DNA sequence: TGTGCCAGCAGCGAAGGCGGGCCCAGCTCCTACAATGAGCAGTTCTTC. This sequence encodes CASSEGGPSSYNEQFF.

The rearrangement joins TRBV30 to TRBJ2-5, with a possible D match to TRBD2 (7 bases). This CDR3 region has 13 residues. V was clipped by 8 bases and J by 4 bases, with 17 bases between them. The germline V gene has CDR1 GTSNPN and CDR2 SVGIG (reference sequence). CDR3 DNA: TGTGCCCTAAGTCGGGGGGCCGCAGAGACCCAGTACTTC. Residues: CALSRGAAETQYF. The variable domain in full, completed from reference TRBV30 and TRBJ2-5, reads SQTIHQWPATLVQPVGSPLSLECTVEGTSNPNLYWYRQAAGRGLQLLFYSVGIGQISSEVPQNLSASRPQDRQFILSSKKLLLSDSGFYLCALSRGAAETQYFGPGTRLLVL.

The chain joins TRBV7-9 to TRBJ2-5, with D uncertain. Trimming cost V 4 bases and J 1 base, with 10 bases left between them. Per germline, CDR1 SEHNR and CDR2 FQNEAQ (reference sequence). CDR3 length equals 14 residues. The CDR3 nucleotides read TGTGCCAGCAGCTCCGTCCCAGTCCAAGAGACCCAGTACTTC. It specifies CASSSVPVQETQYF.

CDR3 loop: CASSPDREPNEQFF. The CDR3 DNA reads as TGTGCCAGTAGCCCGGACAGGGAACCGAATGAGCAGTTCTTC. This rearrangement joins TRBV19 to TRBJ2-1; the match to TRBD1 covers 8 bases. Germline V lookup: CDR1 LNHDA, CDR2 SQIVND (reference sequence). J lost 7 bases, V lost 6 bases, and 8 bases had no gene match. This CDR3 has 14 residues.

The V gene is TRBV28, the J gene TRBJ1-1, with TRBD1 identical over 7 bases. V lost 3 bases, J lost 0 bases, and 10 bases stayed unmatched. The CDR3 contains 17 residues. CDR1 and CDR2 from the germline V gene are MDHEN and SYDVKM. CDR3 nucleotides: TGTGCCAGCAGTTTCATGTCCCCGGACAGGATGAACACTGAAGCTTTCTTT. Translation: CASSFMSPDRMNTEAFF.

This chain's CDR3 is CASSPGQGAAEQYF. DNA for the CDR3: TGCGCCAGCAGCCCCGGACAGGGGGCTGCCGAGCAGTACTTC. The gene calls are TRBV5-1 and TRBJ2-7; 11 bases align to TRBD1. CDR3 length: 14 amino acids. V lost 4 bases to trimming and J lost 6 bases; unmatched junction nucleotides: 6. Germline V gene sequence: CDR1 SGHRS, CDR2 YFSETQ.

CDR3 bases: TGTGCCAGCAGCCCGACAGGTGCTGGCATGAACACTGAAGCTTTCTTT. It is translated as CASSPTGAGMNTEAFF. The chain links TRBV25-1 to TRBJ1-1; D is perhaps TRBD1 (6 bases). Trimming pared 6 bases from V and 0 bases from J, leaving 17 bases between. Germline V lookup: CDR1 MGHDK, CDR2 SYGVNS. The CDR3 is made up of 16 amino acids.

J is TRBJ2-1 and V is TRBV6-5; tentative D call: TRBD2 (5 bases). The CDR3 contains 15 residues. CDR1 is MNHEY and CDR2 is SVGAGI in the germline V gene. V dropped 2 bases and J dropped 3 bases, with 11 bases sitting between them. CDR3 bases: TGTGCCAGCAGTTACAGGGCTAGCAGCTACAATGAGCAGTTCTTC. This gives the protein CASSYRASSYNEQFF.

The V gene is TRBV5-1, the J gene TRBJ2-3, with 9 bases that match TRBD2. V trimming: 4 bases; J trimming: 4 bases; junction bases outside the gene matches: 7. CDR3 size: 15 residues. Germline values: CDR1 SGHRS, CDR2 YFSETQ. The DNA for the CDR3 is TGCGCCAGCAGCCGTGGGACTAGCAAGTCAGATACGCAGTATTTT. Amino acid sequence: CASSRGTSKSDTQYF.

The chain recombines TRBV2 with TRBJ2-7; D gene uncertain. CDR1 is SNHLY and CDR2 is FYNNEI in the germline V gene. Trimming removed 4 bases from V and 5 bases from J, with 6 bases in between. The CDR3 has 11 amino acids. CDR3 loop: CASSASDEQYF. The CDR3 DNA follows: TGTGCCAGCAGTGCCTCGGACGAGCAGTACTTC.

The CDR3 loop is CATSPRTGLPTASGNTIYF. The CDR3 DNA follows: TGTGCCACCAGCCCCCGAACGGGACTCCCGACCGCCTCTGGAAACACCATATATTTT. The V gene is TRBV15, the J gene TRBJ1-3; D is perhaps TRBD1 (5 bases). Germline-derived CDR1 and CDR2 are LNHNV and YYDKDF (reference sequence). The CDR3 has 19 amino acids. Trimming shortened V by 5 bases and J by 0 bases, and 23 bases separated the two germline ends. The variable domain in full, with the rest retrieved from reference TRBV15 and TRBJ1-3, is DAMVIQNPRYQVTQFGKPVTLSCSQTLNHNVMYWYQQKSSQAPKLLFHYYDKDFNNEADTPDNFQSRRPNTSFCFLDIRSPGLGDTAMYLCATSPRTGLPTASGNTIYFGEGSWLTVV.

This chain uses TRBV5-1 with TRBJ2-5, with TRBD2 matching 7 bases. Germline V gives CDR1 SGHRS, CDR2 YFSETQ. The CDR3 is 12 residues long. V dropped 5 bases and J dropped 2; count of bases not matched to a gene: 0. This CDR3 reads CASRGGQETQYF. The CDR3 DNA reads TGCGCCAGCAGGGGAGGGCAAGAGACCCAGTACTTC.

This sequence joins TRBV6-5 and TRBJ1-4; D remains ambiguous. The CDR3 runs to 14 residues. From germline, CDR1 is MNHEY and CDR2 SVGAGI. V lost 8 bases and J lost 0, with 10 bases in between. CDR3 nucleotide sequence: TGTGCCAGCGGTCGGGGTACAACTAATGAAAAACTGTTTTTT. Protein: CASGRGTTNEKLFF.

V and J are TRBV29-1 and TRBJ2-1, with D tentatively TRBD2 (5 bases). CDR3 length: 16 amino acids. Germline CDR1 is SQVTM and CDR2 is ANQGSEA. Deletions cut 4 bases from V and 2 bases from J, with 18 bases between. The CDR3 sequence is CSVALEAVATYNEQFF. CDR3 DNA sequence: TGCAGCGTTGCCCTGGAAGCGGTCGCCACCTACAATGAGCAGTTCTTC.

The V and J genes are TRBV7-2 and TRBJ1-1; possible D gene TRBD1, 6 bases. Germline V gene data show CDR1 as SGHTA and CDR2 as FQGNSA. The CDR3 is made up of 14 amino acids. V lost 5 bases, J lost 4 bases, and 14 bases lay in between. CDR3 DNA: TGTGCCAGCAGCCCCCATATGGGGGCCACTGAAGCTTTCTTT. Amino acid sequence: CASSPHMGATEAFF.

This clone was counted many times. The chain links TRBV6-5 to TRBJ2-7; 9 positions match TRBD1. Germline-derived CDR1 and CDR2 are MNHEY and SVGAGI. There are 15 residues in the CDR3. The V segment lost 4 bases and the J segment 3 bases; nucleotides outside the gene matches: 7. CDR3: CASSSPGQGVYEQYF. DNA of the CDR3: TGTGCCAGCAGTTCACCGGGACAGGGCGTCTACGAGCAGTACTTC.

The V gene is TRBV2, the J gene TRBJ2-3, with D maybe TRBD1 (6 bases). Germline CDR1 is SNHLY and CDR2 is FYNNEI. The CDR3 is 15 amino acids. V was cut by 4 bases and J by 2 bases, with 13 bases left in between. CDR3 residues: CASSGDRSFTDTQYF. The CDR3 DNA reads TGTGCCAGCAGTGGCGACAGGTCCTTCACAGATACGCAGTATTTT.

This clone has only one observation. V and J are TRBV30 and TRBJ1-2, with D uncertain. V gave up 0 bases and J gave up 1 base, with 6 bases separating them. The CDR3 sequence is 13 residues long. CDR1 is GTSNPN, CDR2 SVGIG, per germline (reference sequence). CDR3 sequence: CAWSVTYNYGYTF. CDR3 DNA: TGTGCCTGGAGTGTAACTTATAACTATGGCTACACCTTC.

This chain uses TRBV28 with TRBJ2-4; tentative D call: TRBD2 (6 bases). Germline V gene data show CDR1 as MDHEN and CDR2 as SYDVKM. The CDR3 runs to 14 residues. V lost 2 bases and J lost 6, with 11 bases in between. In DNA, the CDR3 is TGTGCCAGCAGTTTAAGCCAGGGAGGAAACATTCAGTACTTC. Translated, it gives CASSLSQGGNIQYF. Combining the CDR3 with reference TRBV28 and TRBJ2-4 gives the whole variable domain DVKVTQSSRYLVKRTGEKVFLECVQDMDHENMFWYRQDPGLGLRLIYFSYDVKMKEKGDIPEGYSVSREKKERFSLILESASTNQTSMYLCASSLSQGGNIQYFGAGTRLSVL.